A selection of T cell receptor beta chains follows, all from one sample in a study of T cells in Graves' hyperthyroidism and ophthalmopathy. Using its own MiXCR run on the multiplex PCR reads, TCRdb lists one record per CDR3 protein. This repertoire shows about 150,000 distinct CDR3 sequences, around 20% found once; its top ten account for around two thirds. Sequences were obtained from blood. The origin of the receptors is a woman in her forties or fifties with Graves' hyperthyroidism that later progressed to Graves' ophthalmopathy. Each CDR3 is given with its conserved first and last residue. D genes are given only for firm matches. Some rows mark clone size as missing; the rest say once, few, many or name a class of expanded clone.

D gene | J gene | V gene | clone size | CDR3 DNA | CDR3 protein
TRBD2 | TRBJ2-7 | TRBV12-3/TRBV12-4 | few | TGTGCCAGCCCGGGACTAGCGGGAAGAGAGCAGTACTTC | CASPGLAGREQYF
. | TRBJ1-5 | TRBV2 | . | TGTGCCAGCAGTGCCAGGAGGGGCAATCAGCCCCAGCATTTT | CASSARRGNQPQHF
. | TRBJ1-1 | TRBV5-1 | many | TGCGCCAGCAGCCTGACAGTCATGAACACTGAAGCTTTCTTT | CASSLTVMNTEAFF
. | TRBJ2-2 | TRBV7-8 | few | TGTGCCAGCAGCTTAGTTCGGGAGAGCGGGGAGCTGTTTTTT | CASSLVRESGELFF
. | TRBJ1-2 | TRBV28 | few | TGTGCCAGCAGCCGATCACTGGGGGTGGGGGGCTACACCTTC | CASSRSLGVGGYTF
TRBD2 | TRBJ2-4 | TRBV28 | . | TGTGCCAGCAGTTTGTTCGCGGGGGGGGACATTCAGTACTTC | CASSLFAGGDIQYF
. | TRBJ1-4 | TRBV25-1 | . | TGTGCCAGCAGTGAAGGGGCGGGCAGGGATCGCGAAAAACTGTTTTTT | CASSEGAGRDREKLFF
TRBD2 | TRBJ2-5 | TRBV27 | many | TGTGCCAGCAGTTTATCGAGAAGCGGGAGAGAGACCCAGTACTTC | CASSLSRSGRETQYF
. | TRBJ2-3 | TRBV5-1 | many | TGCGCCAGCAACGAGGGACGAAACACAGATACGCAGTATTTT | CASNEGRNTDTQYF
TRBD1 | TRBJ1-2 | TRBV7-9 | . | TGTGCCAGCAGCTTAGGATTCGACAGGGCCGTCTATGGCTACACCTTC | CASSLGFDRAVYGYTF
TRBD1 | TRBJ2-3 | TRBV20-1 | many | TGCAGTGCTAGCAAGGACAGGGCCTTCACAGATACGCAGTATTTT | CSASKDRAFTDTQYF
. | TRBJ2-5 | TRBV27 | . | TGTGCCAGCAGTTTAACGAGCCTGGGGGGCCAAGAGACCCAGTACTTC | CASSLTSLGGQETQYF
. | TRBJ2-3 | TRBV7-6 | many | TGTGCCAGCATCTTCGGGGGTCGGGTGACAGATACGCAGTATTTT | CASIFGGRVTDTQYF
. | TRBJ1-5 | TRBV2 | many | TGTGCCAGCACCGCCCGCCGGACAGCGTCTTTACAGCCCCAGCATTTT | CASTARRTASLQPQHF
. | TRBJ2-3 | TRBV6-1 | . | TGTGCCAGCAGCTGGGGGACCCCCAAAAGCACAGATACGCAGTATTTT | CASSWGTPKSTDTQYF
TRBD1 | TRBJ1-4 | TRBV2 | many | TGTGCCAGCAGATCTCAGACAGGGCGAAACGAAAAACTGTTTTTT | CASRSQTGRNEKLFF
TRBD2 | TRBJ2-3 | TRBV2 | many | TGTGCCAGCAGTGAAATGGTGACTAGCGGGGCCGCAGATACGCAGTATTTT | CASSEMVTSGAADTQYF
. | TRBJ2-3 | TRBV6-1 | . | TGTGCCAGCAGTGCTTACACAGATACGCAGTATTTT | CASSAYTDTQYF
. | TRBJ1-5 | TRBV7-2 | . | TGTGCCAGCAGCCCCAACAGGGTAGGAAGCAATCAGCCCCAGCATTTT | CASSPNRVGSNQPQHF
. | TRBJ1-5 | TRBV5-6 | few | TGTGCCAGCAGCCGGACGGGGTGGAGCAATCAGCCCCAGCATTTT | CASSRTGWSNQPQHF